This T cell receptor beta chain was documented in a study of T cell responses to AZD1222 COVID-19 vaccine. Germline loops: CDR1 SGHTS, CDR2 YDEGEE. CDR3 length: 15 residues. Trimming took off 5 bases at V and 2 bases at J, with 14 bases between the two ends. Clones were sequenced by immunoSEQ multiplex PCR, and TCRdb holds only the in-frame ones, with some missing. Among some 150,000 clones, about 91% were seen once, and the ten largest hold under 3.5%. Whole-study results and caveats: The study found vaccine-associated CD4 TCRs spanning spike, dominant at 160-218 and 743-854. Nearly half of spike-specific TCRs reportedly go after variant regions that carry no mutations.

Concerning this clone: Its specificity is not known.

The source material was peripheral blood, sampled on day 0 of MenACWY control vaccination. The TCR sequence derives from an adult in good health. V and J are TRBV5-8 and TRBJ1-5; D not certain. CDR3: CASRPTGGRNQPQHF. The CDR3 region has the DNA TGTGCCAGCAGACCCACGGGTGGGCGCAATCAGCCCCAGCATTTT.